These 6 T cell receptor beta chains came from one sample sequenced in a study of technical replicates of blood from four donors. Data came from immunoSEQ multiplex PCR; TCRdb stores just in-frame clones and leaves some out. Of around 70,000 clones in the sample, under 95% were seen once. Sequencing used T cells isolated from PBMCs. All receptors derive from a human donor in good health.

The chain carries TRBV4-1 and TRBJ1-5, with D perhaps TRBD1 (5 bases). V lost 1 base to trimming and J lost 5 bases, with 9 bases between them. Germline V gene lookup returns CDR1 MGHRA and CDR2 YSYEKL. The CDR3 has 14 amino acids. CDR3 nucleotide sequence: TGCGCCAGCAGCCAAGGGGGGGAGGATCAGCCCCAGCATTTT. Translating it yields CASSQGGEDQPQHF.

This chain uses TRBV19 with TRBJ1-5; 8 bases align to TRBD1. J gave up 5 bases and V 7 bases, and 7 bases lay outside the gene matches. CDR1 and CDR2 (germline): LNHDA, SQIVND (reference sequence). The CDR3 covers 14 residues. The CDR3 sequence is CASTPGGRYQPQHF. The CDR3 DNA follows: TGTGCCAGTACCCCAGGGGGCAGATATCAGCCCCAGCATTTT.

This clone was seen once. The DNA for the CDR3 is TGTGCCAGCAGTCCACAGACAGGGGTCGAGCAGTACTTC. This codes for CASSPQTGVEQYF. The chain joins TRBV27 to TRBJ2-7, with TRBD1 matching 8 bases. J gave up 6 bases and V 5 bases, and 6 bases lay outside the gene matches. Germline V lookup: CDR1 MNHEY, CDR2 SMNVEV (reference sequence). The CDR3 is 13 amino acids.

This chain joins TRBV7-9 and TRBJ2-7; TRBD2 is a possible D gene (5 bases). This CDR3 comprises 15 residues. The V gene lost 3 bases and the J gene lost 2 bases, with 14 bases spanning the gap. Germline loops: CDR1 SEHNR, CDR2 FQNEAQ (reference sequence). The CDR3 loop reads CASSFIKDLTYEQYF. The CDR3 DNA reads TGTGCCAGCAGCTTTATAAAGGACTTAACCTACGAGCAGTACTTC. The variable domain in full, with the rest retrieved from reference TRBV7-9 and TRBJ2-7, is DTGVSQNPRHKITKRGQNVTFRCDPISEHNRLYWYRQTLGQGPEFLTYFQNEAQLEKSRLLSDRFSAERPKGSFSTLEIQRTEQGDSAMYLCASSFIKDLTYEQYFGPGTRLTVT.

The chain is built from TRBV27 and TRBJ1-2; 12 bases match TRBD1. The germline V gene encodes CDR1 MNHEY and CDR2 SMNVEV (reference sequence). J was trimmed by 7 bases and V by 2 bases; bases with no gene match: 5. CDR3 length equals 15 residues. DNA for the CDR3: TGTGCCAGCAGTTTAGGGGACAGGGGGCTAAGTGGCTACACCTTC. Its protein product is CASSLGDRGLSGYTF.

This chain connects TRBV28 to TRBJ1-2; 8 bases fit TRBD1. There are 12 residues in the CDR3. V gave up 6 bases and J gave up 7 bases; unmatched junction bases: 4. CDR1 and CDR2 from the germline V gene are MDHEN and SYDVKM. CDR3 coding DNA: TGTGCCAGCAGCTACAGGGGGGCTGGCTACACCTTC. Amino acid sequence: CASSYRGAGYTF.